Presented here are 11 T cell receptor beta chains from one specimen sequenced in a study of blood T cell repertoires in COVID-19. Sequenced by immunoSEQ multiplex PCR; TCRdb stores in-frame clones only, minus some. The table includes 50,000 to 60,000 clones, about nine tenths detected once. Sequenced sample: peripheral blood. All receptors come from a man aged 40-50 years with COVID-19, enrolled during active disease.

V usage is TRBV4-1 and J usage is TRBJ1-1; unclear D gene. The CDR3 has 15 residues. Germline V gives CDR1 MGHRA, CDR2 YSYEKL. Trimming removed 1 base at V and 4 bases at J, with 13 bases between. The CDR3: CASSQGGGPGTEAFF. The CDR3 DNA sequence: TGCGCCAGCAGCCAAGGTGGAGGGCCGGGCACTGAAGCTTTCTTT.

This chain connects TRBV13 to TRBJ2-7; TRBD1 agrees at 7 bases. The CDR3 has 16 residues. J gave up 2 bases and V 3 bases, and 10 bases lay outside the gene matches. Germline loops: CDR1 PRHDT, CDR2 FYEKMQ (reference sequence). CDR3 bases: TGTGCCAGCAGCTTCCATCCCAGACAGGGCCCCTACGAGCAGTACTTC. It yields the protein CASSFHPRQGPYEQYF.

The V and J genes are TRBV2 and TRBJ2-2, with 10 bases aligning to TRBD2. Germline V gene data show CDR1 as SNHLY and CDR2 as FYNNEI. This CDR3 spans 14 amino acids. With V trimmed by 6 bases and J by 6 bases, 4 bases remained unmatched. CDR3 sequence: CASRSSGSPGELFF. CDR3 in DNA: TGTGCCAGCAGGTCTAGCGGGAGTCCCGGGGAGCTGTTTTTT.

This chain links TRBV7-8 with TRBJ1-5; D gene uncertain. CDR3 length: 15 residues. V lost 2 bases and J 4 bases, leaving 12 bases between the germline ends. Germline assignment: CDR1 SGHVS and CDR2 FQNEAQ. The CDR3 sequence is CASSLKREINQPQHF. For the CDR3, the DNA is TGTGCCAGCAGCTTAAAACGGGAAATTAATCAGCCCCAGCATTTT.

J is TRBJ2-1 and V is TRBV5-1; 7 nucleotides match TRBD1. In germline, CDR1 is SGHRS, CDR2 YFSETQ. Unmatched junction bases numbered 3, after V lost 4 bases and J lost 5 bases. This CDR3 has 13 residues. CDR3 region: CASSQGTDNEQFF. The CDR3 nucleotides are TGCGCCAGCAGCCAAGGGACAGACAATGAGCAGTTCTTC.

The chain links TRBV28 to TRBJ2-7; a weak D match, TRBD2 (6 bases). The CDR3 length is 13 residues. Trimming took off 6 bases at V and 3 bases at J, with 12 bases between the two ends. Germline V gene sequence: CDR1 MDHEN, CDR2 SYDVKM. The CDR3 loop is CASSGGALYEQYF. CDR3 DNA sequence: TGTGCCAGCAGCGGCGGGGCACTCTACGAGCAGTACTTC.

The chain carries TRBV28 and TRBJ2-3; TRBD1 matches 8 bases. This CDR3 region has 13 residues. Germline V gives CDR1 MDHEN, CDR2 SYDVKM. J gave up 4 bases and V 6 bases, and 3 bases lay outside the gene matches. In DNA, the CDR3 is TGTGCCAGCAGGGACAGGGCGGCAGATACGCAGTATTTT. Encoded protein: CASRDRAADTQYF. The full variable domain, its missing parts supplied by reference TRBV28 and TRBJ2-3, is DVKVTQSSRYLVKRTGEKVFLECVQDMDHENMFWYRQDPGLGLRLIYFSYDVKMKEKGDIPEGYSVSREKKERFSLILESASTNQTSMYLCASRDRAADTQYFGPGTRLTVL.

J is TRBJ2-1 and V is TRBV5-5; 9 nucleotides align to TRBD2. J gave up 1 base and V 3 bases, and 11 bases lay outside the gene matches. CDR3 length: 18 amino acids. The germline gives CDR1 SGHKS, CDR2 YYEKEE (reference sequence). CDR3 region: CASSSRASGTLSYNEQFF. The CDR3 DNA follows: TGTGCCAGCAGCTCGCGGGCTAGCGGGACCTTATCCTACAATGAGCAGTTCTTC.

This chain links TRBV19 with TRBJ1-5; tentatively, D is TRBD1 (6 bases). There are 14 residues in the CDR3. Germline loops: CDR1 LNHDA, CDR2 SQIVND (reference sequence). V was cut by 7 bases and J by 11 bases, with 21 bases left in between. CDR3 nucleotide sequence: TGTGCCAGTACCTTTGGGACACCGGGGCAAGCCCAGCATTTT. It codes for CASTFGTPGQAQHF.

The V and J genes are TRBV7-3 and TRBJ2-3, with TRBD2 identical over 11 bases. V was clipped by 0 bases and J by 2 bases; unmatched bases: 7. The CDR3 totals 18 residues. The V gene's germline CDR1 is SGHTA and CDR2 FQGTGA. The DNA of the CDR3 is TGTGCCAGCAGCTTAACGTCTAGCGGGAGGCCTCCCACAGATACGCAGTATTTT. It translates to CASSLTSSGRPPTDTQYF.

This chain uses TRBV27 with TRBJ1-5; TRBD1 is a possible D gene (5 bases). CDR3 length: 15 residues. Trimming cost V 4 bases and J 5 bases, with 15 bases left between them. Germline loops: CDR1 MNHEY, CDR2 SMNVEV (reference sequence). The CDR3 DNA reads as TGTGCCAGCAGTTCTAGGGGTTTGATCTATCAGCCCCAGCATTTT. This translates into CASSSRGLIYQPQHF.